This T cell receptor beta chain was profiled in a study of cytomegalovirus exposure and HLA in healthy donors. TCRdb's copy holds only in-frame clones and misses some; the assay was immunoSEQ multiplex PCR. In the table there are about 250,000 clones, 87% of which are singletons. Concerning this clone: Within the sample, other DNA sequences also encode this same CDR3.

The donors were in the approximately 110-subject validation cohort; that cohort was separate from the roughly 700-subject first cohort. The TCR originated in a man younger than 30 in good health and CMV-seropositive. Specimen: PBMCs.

In DNA form, the CDR3 reads TGTGCCAGCAGCCCCCGGACAGGATACGAGCAGTACTTC. It translates to CASSPRTGYEQYF. The chain uses TRBV9 and TRBJ2-7; 7 positions agree with TRBD1. This CDR3 is built from 13 residues. Germline CDR1 reads SGDLS; CDR2 reads YYNGEE. V was clipped by 4 bases and J by 4 bases; unmatched bases: 5.